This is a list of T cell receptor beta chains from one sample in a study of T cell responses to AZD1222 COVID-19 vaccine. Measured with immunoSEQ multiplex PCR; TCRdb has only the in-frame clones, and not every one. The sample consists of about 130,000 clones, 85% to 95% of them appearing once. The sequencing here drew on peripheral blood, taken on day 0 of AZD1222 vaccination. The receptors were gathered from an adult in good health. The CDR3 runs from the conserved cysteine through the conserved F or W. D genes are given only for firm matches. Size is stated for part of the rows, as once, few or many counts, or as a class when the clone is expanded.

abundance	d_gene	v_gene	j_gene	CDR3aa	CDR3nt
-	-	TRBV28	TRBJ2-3	CASSSFAQYF	TGTGCCAGCTCTTCCTTTGCGCAGTATTTT
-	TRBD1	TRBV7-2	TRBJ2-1	CASSLVTDRVNEQFF	TGTGCCAGCAGCTTAGTAACCGACAGGGTTAATGAGCAGTTCTTC
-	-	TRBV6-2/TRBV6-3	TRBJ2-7	CASGLAQVEQYF	TGTGCCAGCGGCCTCGCCCAGGTCGAGCAGTACTTC
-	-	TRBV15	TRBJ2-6	CAIQQIGANVLTF	TGTGCCATCCAACAGATTGGGGCCAACGTCCTGACTTTC
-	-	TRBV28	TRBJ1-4	CASSLWQIATNEKLFF	TGTGCCAGCAGTTTATGGCAGATTGCAACTAATGAAAAACTGTTTTTT
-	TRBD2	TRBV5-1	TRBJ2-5	CASSWELAGGLETQYF	TGCGCCAGCAGCTGGGAACTAGCGGGAGGGCTGGAGACCCAGTACTTC
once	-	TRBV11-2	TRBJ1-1	CASSPRTGLTHEAFF	TGTGCCAGCAGCCCCAGGACGGGACTCACGCACGAAGCTTTCTTT
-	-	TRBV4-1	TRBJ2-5	CASSQWRKETQYF	TGCGCCAGCAGCCAATGGCGGAAAGAGACCCAGTACTTC
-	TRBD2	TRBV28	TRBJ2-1	CASSPGLADRYNEQFF	TGTGCCAGCAGTCCGGGACTAGCGGATCGCTACAATGAGCAGTTCTTC
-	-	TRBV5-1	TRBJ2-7	CASSLEAGVGSWKYF	TGCGCCAGCAGCTTGGAGGCAGGGGTTGGTTCCTGGAAGTACTTC
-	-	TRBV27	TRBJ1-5	CASSHDRNQPQHF	TGTGCCAGCAGTCACGACAGAAATCAGCCCCAGCATTTT
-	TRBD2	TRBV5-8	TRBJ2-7	CASSFSGTDSYEQYF	TGTGCCAGCAGCTTTAGCGGGACGGATTCCTACGAGCAGTACTTC
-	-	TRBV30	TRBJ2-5	CAWSYNSQETQYF	TGTGCCTGGAGTTATAATAGCCAAGAGACCCAGTACTTC
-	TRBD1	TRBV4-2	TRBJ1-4	CASSQTRDRVEKLFF	TGTGCCAGCAGCCAAACCCGGGACAGGGTGGAAAAACTGTTTTTT
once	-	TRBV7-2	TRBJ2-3	CASSLEALSWGGATQYF	TGTGCCAGCAGCTTAGAAGCCTTAAGCTGGGGAGGAGCTACGCAGTATTTT
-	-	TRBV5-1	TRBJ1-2	CASSPLAASSYGYTF	TGCGCCAGCAGCCCCCTGGCAGCCTCATCCTATGGCTACACCTTC
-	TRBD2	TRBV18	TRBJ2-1	CASSPWGSGNPSENEQFF	TGTGCCAGCTCACCGTGGGGCAGCGGGAACCCATCAGAGAATGAGCAGTTCTTC
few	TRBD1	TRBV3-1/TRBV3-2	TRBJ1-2	CASAGGGGRYGYTF	TGTGCCAGCGCGGGAGGAGGGGGCCGGTATGGCTACACCTTC
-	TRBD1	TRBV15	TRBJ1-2	CATSITRGLYGYTF	TGTGCCACCAGCATCACCAGGGGGCTCTATGGCTACACCTTC
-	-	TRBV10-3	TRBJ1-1	CAISELSTEAFF	TGTGCCATCAGTGAGTTGAGCACTGAAGCTTTCTTT
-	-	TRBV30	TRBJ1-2	CAWSAFQTFTNYGYTF	TGTGCCTGGAGCGCATTCCAGACTTTCACTAACTATGGCTACACCTTC
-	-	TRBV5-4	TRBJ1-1	CASHTPGGTEAFF	TGTGCCAGCCACACTCCGGGGGGCACTGAAGCTTTCTTT
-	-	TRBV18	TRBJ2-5	CASSPRESIQETQYF	TGTGCCAGCTCACCACGGGAGTCTATACAAGAGACCCAGTACTTC
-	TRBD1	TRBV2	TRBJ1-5	CASGETGARYQPQHF	TGTGCCAGCGGGGAGACAGGGGCCCGATATCAGCCCCAGCATTTT
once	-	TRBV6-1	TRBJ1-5	CASSEAQGQPQHF	TGTGCCAGCAGTGAAGCACAGGGTCAGCCCCAGCATTTT
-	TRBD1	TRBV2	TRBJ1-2	CASRADRGRQDGYTF	TGTGCCAGCAGGGCCGACAGGGGGAGGCAGGATGGCTACACCTTC
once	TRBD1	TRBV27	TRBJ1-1	CASSRGLGTEAFF	TGTGCCAGCAGCAGGGGGCTGGGCACTGAAGCTTTCTTT
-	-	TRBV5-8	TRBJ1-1	CASSSWGRAGTEAFF	TGTGCCAGCAGCAGTTGGGGCAGGGCGGGGACTGAAGCTTTCTTT
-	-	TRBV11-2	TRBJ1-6	CASSQKGVGTHSPLHF	TGTGCCAGCAGCCAAAAGGGAGTCGGCACACATTCACCCCTCCACTTT
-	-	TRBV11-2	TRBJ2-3	CASSFRRSSTDTQYF	TGTGCCAGCAGCTTTCGGCGTTCTAGCACAGATACGCAGTATTTT
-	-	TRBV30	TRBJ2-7	CALIPDRLMYEQYF	TGTGCCCTAATCCCAGACCGGTTGATGTACGAGCAGTACTTC
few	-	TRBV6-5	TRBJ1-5	CASSYSGGKPQHF	TGTGCCAGCAGTTACTCGGGGGGAAAGCCCCAGCATTTT
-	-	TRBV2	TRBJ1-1	CASSVGLRPRVNTEAFF	TGTGCCAGCAGTGTGGGTCTCCGACCTCGAGTGAACACTGAAGCTTTCTTT
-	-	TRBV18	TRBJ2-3	CASSPPQGDTQYF	TGTGCCAGCTCACCACCGCAGGGCGATACGCAGTATTTT
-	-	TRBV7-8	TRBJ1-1	CASSLTEGVPEAFF	TGTGCCAGCAGTTTGACCGAGGGAGTTCCTGAAGCTTTCTTT
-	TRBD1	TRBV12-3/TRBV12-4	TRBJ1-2	CASRQGATHGYTF	TGTGCCAGCAGACAGGGGGCGACCCATGGCTACACCTTC